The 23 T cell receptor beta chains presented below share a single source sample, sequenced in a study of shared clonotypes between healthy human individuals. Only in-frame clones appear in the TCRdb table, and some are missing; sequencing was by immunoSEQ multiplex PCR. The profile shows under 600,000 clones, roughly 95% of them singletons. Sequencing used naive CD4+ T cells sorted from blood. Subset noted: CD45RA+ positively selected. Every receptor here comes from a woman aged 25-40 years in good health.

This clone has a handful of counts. CDR3: CSVEQGDYGYTF. In DNA form, the CDR3 reads TGCAGCGTTGAACAGGGGGACTATGGCTACACCTTC. This rearrangement joins TRBV29-1 to TRBJ1-2, with 7 nucleotides matching TRBD1. Germline assignment: CDR1 SQVTM and CDR2 ANQGSEA. The CDR3 spans 12 residues. J gave up 3 bases and V 2 bases, and 0 bases lay outside the gene matches.

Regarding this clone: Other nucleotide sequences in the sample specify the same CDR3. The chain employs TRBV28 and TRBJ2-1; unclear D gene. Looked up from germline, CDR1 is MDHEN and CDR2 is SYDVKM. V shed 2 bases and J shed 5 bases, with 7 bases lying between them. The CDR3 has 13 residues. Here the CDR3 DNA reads TGTGCCAGCAGTTTACTAGGACACAATGAGCAGTTCTTC. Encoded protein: CASSLLGHNEQFF.

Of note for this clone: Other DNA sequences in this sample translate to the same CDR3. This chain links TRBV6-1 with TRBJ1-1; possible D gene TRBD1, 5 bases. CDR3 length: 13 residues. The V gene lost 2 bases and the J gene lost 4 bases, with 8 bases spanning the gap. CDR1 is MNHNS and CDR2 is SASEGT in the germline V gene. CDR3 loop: CASSEQGGTEAFF. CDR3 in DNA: TGTGCCAGCAGTGAACAGGGAGGCACTGAAGCTTTCTTT.

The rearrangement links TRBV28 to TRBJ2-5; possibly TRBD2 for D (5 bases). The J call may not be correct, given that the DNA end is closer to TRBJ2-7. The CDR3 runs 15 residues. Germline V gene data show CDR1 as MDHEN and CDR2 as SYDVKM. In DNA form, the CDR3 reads TGTGCCAGCAGTTTGACCCGCCTGGGGAGCTACGAGCAGTACTTC. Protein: CASSLTRLGSYEQYF.

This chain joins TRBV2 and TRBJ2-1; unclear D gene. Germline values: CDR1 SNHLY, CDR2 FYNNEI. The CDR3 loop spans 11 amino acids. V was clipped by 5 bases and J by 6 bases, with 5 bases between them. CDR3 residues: CASSSSNEQFF. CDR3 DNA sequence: TGTGCCAGCAGTAGCAGCAATGAGCAGTTCTTC.

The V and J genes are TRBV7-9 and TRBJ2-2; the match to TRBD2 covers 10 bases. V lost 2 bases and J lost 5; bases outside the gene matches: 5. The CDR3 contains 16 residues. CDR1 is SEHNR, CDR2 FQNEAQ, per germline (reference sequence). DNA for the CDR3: TGTGCCAGCAGCTTATGGGTAGCGGGAGGAACCGGGGAGCTGTTTTTT. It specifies CASSLWVAGGTGELFF.

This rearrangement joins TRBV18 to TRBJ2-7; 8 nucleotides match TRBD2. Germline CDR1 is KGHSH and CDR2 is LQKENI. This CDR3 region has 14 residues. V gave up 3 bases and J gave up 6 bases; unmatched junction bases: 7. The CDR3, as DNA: TGTGCCAGCTCACCGCCGGGACTAGTAGCCGAGCAGTACTTC. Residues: CASSPPGLVAEQYF. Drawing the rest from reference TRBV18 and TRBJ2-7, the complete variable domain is NAGVMQNPRHLVRRRGQEARLRCSPMKGHSHVYWYRQLPEEGLKFMVYLQKENIIDESGMPKERFSAEFPKEGPSILRIQQVVRGDSAAYFCASSPPGLVAEQYFGPGTRLTVT.

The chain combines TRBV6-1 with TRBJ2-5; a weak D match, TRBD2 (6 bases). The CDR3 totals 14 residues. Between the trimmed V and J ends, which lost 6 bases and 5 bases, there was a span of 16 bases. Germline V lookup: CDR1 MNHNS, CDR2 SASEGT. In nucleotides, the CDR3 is TGTGCCAGCAGGGCCCCGGCAGGAGGGGAGACCCAGTACTTC. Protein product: CASRAPAGGETQYF.

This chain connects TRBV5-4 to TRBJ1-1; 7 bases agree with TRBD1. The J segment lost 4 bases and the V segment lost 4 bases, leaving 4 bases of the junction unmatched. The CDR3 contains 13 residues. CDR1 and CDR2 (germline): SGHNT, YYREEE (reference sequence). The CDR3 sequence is CASSPDRPTEAFF. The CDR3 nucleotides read TGTGCCAGCAGCCCGGACAGGCCCACTGAAGCTTTCTTT.

The CDR3 is CASSLPFPFLELFF. In nucleotides, the CDR3 is TGTGCCAGCAGTTTACCGTTCCCTTTTTTGGAGCTGTTTTTT. The rearrangement joins TRBV28 to TRBJ2-2, with D hard to call. Germline CDR1 MDHEN, CDR2 SYDVKM. This CDR3 has 14 amino acids. With 2 bases removed from V and 10 bases from J, the gap between germline ends came to 14 bases.

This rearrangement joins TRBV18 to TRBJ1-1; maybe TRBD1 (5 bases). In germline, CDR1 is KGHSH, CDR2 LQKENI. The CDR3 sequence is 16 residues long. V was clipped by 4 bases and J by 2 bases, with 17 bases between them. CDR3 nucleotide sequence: TGTGCCAGCTCACGAGCGGCAGGGCCGTTAAACACTGAAGCTTTCTTT. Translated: CASSRAAGPLNTEAFF.

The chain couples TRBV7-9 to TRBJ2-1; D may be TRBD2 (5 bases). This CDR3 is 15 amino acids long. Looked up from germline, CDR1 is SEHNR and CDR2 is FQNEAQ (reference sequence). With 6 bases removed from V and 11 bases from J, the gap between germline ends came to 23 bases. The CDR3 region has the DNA TGTGCCAGCAGTATTGCGGGCTCTTCAGCTCTTCAGCAGTTCTTC. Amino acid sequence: CASSIAGSSALQQFF.

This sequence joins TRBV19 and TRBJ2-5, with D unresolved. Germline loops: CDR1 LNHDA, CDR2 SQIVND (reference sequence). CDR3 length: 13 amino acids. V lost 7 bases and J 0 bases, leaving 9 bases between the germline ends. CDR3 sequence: CASTGIHQETQYF. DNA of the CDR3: TGTGCCAGTACGGGTATCCACCAAGAGACCCAGTACTTC.

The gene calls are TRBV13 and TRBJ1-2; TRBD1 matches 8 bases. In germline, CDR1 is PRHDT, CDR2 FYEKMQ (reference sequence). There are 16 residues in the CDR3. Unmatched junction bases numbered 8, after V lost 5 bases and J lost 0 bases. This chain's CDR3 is CASSDRQGSSNYGYTF. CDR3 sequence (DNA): TGTGCCAGCAGCGACCGACAGGGGTCATCTAACTATGGCTACACCTTC.

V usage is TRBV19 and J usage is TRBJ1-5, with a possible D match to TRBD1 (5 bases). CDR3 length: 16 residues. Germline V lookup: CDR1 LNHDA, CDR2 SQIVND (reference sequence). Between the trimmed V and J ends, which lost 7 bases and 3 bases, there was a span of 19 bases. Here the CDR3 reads CASTPLGGNFNQPQHF. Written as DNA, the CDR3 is TGTGCCAGTACCCCCCTGGGGGGGAACTTCAATCAGCCCCAGCATTTT.

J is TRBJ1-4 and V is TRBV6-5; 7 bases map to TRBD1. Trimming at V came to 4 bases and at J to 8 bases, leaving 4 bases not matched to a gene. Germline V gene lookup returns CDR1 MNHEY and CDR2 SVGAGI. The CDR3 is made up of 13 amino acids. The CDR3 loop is CASSSQGQEKLFF. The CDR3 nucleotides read TGTGCCAGCAGTTCCCAGGGACAGGAAAAACTGTTTTTT.

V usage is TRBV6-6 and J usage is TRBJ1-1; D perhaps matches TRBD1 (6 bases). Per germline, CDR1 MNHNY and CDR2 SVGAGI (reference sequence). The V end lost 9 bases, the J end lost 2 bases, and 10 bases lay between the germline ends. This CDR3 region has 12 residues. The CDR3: CASKQGNTEAFF. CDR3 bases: TGTGCCAGTAAACAGGGTAACACTGAAGCTTTCTTT.

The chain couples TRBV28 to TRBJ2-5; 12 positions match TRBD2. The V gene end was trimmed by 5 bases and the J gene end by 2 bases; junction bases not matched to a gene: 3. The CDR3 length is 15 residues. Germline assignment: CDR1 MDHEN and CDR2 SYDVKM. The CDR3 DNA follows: TGTGCCAGCAGTGTGACTAGCGGGAGACAAGAGACCCAGTACTTC. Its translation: CASSVTSGRQETQYF.

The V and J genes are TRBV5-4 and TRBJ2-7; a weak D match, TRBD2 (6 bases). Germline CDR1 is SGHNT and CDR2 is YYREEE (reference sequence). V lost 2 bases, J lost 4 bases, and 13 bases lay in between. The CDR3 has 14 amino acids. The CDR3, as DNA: TGTGCCAGCAGCTTCTCCGGGGGTGGATACGAGCAGTACTTC. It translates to CASSFSGGGYEQYF.

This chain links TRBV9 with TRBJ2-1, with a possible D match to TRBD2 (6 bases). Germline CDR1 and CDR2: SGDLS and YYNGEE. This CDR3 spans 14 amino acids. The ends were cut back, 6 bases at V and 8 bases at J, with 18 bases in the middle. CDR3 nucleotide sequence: TGTGCCAGCACCCTCGCGGCGCGGGATTATGAGCAGTTCTTC. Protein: CASTLAARDYEQFF.

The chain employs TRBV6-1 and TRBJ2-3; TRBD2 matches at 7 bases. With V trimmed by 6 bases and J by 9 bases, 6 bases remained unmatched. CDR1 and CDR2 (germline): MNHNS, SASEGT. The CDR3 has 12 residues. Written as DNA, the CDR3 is TGTGCCAGCAGAGCGGGGCCCCCCACGCAGTATTTT. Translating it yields CASRAGPPTQYF.

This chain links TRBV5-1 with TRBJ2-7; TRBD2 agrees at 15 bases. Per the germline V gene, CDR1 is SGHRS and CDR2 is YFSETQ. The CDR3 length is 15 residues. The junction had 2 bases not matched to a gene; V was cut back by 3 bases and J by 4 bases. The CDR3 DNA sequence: TGCGCCAGCAGCTCCGGGACTAGCGGGAGGTACGAGCAGTACTTC. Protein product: CASSSGTSGRYEQYF.

The CDR3 nucleotides are TGTGCCAGTAGGACTAGCGGGAGTACCGAGCAGTACTTC. It codes for CASRTSGSTEQYF. The gene calls are TRBV19 and TRBJ2-7, with 12 positions matching TRBD2. The CDR3 extends over 13 amino acids. Unmatched junction bases numbered 3, after V lost 6 bases and J lost 6 bases. The germline V gene has CDR1 LNHDA and CDR2 SQIVND (reference sequence).